This TCR beta chain was profiled in a study of T cells in Graves' hyperthyroidism and ophthalmopathy. RNA transcripts yielded amplified TCR beta CDR3 regions. Researchers ran a first-round RT-PCR on the TCR CDR3 using the HTBI primer set. Each CDR3 protein is one row after TCRdb ran MiXCR on the multiplex PCR reads. The data contain around 300,000 distinct CDR3 sequences, about 19% of them seen just once; the ten biggest clones take up less than 45%. For ophthalmopathy patients, the Clinical Activity Score was at least 3 and the NOSPECS grade at least 4; duration was under 3 months. Study-wide results and caveats: Blood shared most expanded thyroid clonotypes above 0.001.

Trimming stripped 1 base from V and 0 bases from J, with 13 bases between. The germline CDR1 and CDR2 sequences are DFQATT and SNEGSKA (reference sequence). The CDR3 spans 16 residues. For this clonotype: Its matching antigen is unknown.

Material: blood. The clonotype comes from a man aged 45-65 years with Graves' ophthalmopathy. The genes are TRBV20-1 and TRBJ1-5, with a tentative D call TRBD1 (5 bases). CDR3 nucleotides: TGCAGTGCTAGAGCCCACCGGGGGTCTAGCAATCAGCCCCAGCATTTT. Translated: CSARAHRGSSNQPQHF.